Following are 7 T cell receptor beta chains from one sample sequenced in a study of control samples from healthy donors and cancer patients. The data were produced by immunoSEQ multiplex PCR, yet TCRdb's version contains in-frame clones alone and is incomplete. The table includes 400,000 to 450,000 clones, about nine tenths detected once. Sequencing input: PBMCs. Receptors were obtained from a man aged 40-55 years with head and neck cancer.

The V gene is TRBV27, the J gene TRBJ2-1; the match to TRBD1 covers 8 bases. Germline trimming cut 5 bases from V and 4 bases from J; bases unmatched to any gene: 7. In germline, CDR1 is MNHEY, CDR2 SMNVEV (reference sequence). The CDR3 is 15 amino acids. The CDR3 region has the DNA TGTGCCAGCAGTCCAGGACAGGGAGGATACAATGAGCAGTTCTTC. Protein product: CASSPGQGGYNEQFF.

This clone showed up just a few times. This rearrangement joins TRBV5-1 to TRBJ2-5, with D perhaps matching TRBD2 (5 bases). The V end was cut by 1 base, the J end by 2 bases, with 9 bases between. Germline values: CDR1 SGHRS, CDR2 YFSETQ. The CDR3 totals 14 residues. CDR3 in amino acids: CASSLTGLQETQYF. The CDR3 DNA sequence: TGCGCCAGCAGCTTGACGGGATTACAAGAGACCCAGTACTTC.

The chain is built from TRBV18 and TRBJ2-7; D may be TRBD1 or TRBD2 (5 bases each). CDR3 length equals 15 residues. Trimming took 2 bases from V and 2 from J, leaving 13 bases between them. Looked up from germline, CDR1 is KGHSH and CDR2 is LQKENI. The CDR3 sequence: CASSPDRDGAYEQYF. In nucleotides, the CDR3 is TGTGCCAGCTCACCAGACCGGGACGGGGCCTACGAGCAGTACTTC.

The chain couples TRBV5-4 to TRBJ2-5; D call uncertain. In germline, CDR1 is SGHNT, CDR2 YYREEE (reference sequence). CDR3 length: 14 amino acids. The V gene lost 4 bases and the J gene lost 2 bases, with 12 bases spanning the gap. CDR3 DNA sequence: TGTGCCAGCAGCACAGAACGGAAACAAGAGACCCAGTACTTC. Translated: CASSTERKQETQYF.

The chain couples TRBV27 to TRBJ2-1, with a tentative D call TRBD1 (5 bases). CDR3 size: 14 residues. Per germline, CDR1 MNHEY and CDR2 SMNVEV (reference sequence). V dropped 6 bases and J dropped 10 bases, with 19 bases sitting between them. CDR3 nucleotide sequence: TGTGCCAGCAGCCTATCCCCCCCAGGGTGGGAGCAGTTCTTC. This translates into CASSLSPPGWEQFF.

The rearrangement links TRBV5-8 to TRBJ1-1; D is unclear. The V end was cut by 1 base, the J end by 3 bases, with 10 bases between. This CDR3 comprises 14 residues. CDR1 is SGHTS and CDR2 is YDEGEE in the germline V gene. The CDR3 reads CASSLSGYHTEAFF. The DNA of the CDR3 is TGTGCCAGCAGCTTGTCTGGGTATCACACTGAAGCTTTCTTT.

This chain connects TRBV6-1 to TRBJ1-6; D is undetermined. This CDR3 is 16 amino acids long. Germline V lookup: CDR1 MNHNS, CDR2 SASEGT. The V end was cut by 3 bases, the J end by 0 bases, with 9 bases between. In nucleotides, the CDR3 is TGTGCCAGCAGTGATACCGTCCGCTCCTATAATTCACCCCTCCACTTT. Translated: CASSDTVRSYNSPLHF.